The clone carrying this T cell receptor beta chain was seen more than once but under ten times. Its target is unknown. The sample originates from a study of T-cell memory formation after mild COVID-19. V was trimmed by 7 bases and J by 0 bases, leaving 16 bases between them. CDR1 is SGHAT, CDR2 FQNNGV, per germline. This CDR3 has 15 amino acids. General study points: CD4+ contracting clones were mainly CM and EM; CD8+ ones, EMRA. Contracting clones, day 15 to 85, had balanced CD4/CD8, and later expanders favored CD4+. Researchers could not confirm that second-wave clones peaking on day 37 targeted SARS-CoV-2.

The authors produced TCR alpha and TCR beta cDNA libraries with sample barcodes and UMIs by 5'RACE using constant-segment primers. Using its own MiXCR run on the 5' RACE reads, TCRdb lists one record per CDR3 protein. The sample comprises hundreds of thousands of distinct CDR3 sequences, around 17% of which are singletons, and about 12% rests with the top ten. The J gene is TRBJ2-7, the V gene TRBV11-2, with D tentatively TRBD1 (6 bases). The sequencing sample was made of PBMCs or a T cell subset sorted from them (not recorded which). The sequence was collected from an adult woman who had mild COVID-19 (a few samples of this study predate the infection). Cell type and time point are not known. The CDR3 region is CASTLSDSLSYEQYF. The CDR3 DNA reads as TGTGCCAGCACTCTCTCGGACAGCCTCTCCTACGAGCAGTACTTC. Variable domain in full (rest from reference TRBV11-2 and TRBJ2-7): EAGVAQSPRYKIIEKRQSVAFWCNPISGHATLYWYQQILGQGPKLLIQFQNNGVVDDSQLPKDRFSAERLKGVDSTLKIQPAKLEDSAVYLCASTLSDSLSYEQYFGPGTRLTVT.